The clone carrying this T cell receptor (beta chain) was observed a few times. Its specificity is unknown. The data derive from a study of T cell repertoires in cytomegalovirus infection. As for the study in general: It can be stated that public TCR beta signatures indicated CMV infection as well as a matching HLA type. Study-level findings and limits: Frequencies of public TCR beta families were cumulated, and this identified carriers of CMV plus the relevant HLA. Ex vivo responses were dominated by HLA-C-restricted CMV-specific TCR beta clonotypes.

Germline V lookup: CDR1 MGHDK, CDR2 SYGVNS. V was pared by 0 bases and J by 6 bases, with 21 bases between. The CDR3 has 17 amino acids. MiXCR, run by TCRdb on the reads, gives a single entry per CDR3 protein. The table includes under 850,000 distinct CDR3 sequences, 35% detected once. The rearrangement joins TRBV25-1 to TRBJ2-7; D may be TRBD1 (6 bases). This clonotype originated in a human donor in good health (CMV status not recorded). Some clones in this sample may be carry-over from other donors' samples. Sequences were obtained from PBMCs. CDR3 sequence: CASSEYQGRAGLAEQYF. The CDR3 DNA sequence: TGTGCCAGCAGTGAATACCAGGGGCGGGCAGGGTTGGCCGAGCAGTACTTC.